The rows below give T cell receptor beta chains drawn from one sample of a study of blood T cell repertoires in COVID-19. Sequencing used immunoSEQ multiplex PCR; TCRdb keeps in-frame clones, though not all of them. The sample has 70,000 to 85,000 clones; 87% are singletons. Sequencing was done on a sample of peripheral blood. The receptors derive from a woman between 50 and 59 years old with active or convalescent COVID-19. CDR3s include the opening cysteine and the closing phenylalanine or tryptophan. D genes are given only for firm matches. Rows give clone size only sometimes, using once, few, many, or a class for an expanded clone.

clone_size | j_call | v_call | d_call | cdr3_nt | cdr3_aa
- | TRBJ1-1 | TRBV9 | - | TGTGCCAGCAGCCCTGAAACAGGGTTCGTCGACACTGAAGCTTTCTTT | CASSPETGFVDTEAFF
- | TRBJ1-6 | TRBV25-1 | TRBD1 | TGTGCCAGCAGGGGACAGAATAATTCACCCCTCCACTTT | CASRGQNNSPLHF
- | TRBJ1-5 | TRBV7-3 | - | TGTGCCAGCAGCCGGATCCCGGGGCAGCCCCAGCATTTT | CASSRIPGQPQHF
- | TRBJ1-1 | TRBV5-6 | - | TGTGCCAGCAGCTTGGGAGGCCGACCGAACACTGAAGCTTTCTTT | CASSLGGRPNTEAFF
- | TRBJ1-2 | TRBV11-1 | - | TGTGCCAGCAGCGCGAACTTCCGGGACACTAACTATGGCTACACCTTC | CASSANFRDTNYGYTF
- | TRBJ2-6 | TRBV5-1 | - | TGCGCCAGCAGCTTGGGCCAGGTCTACCGCTCTGGGGCCAACGTCCTGACTTTC | CASSLGQVYRSGANVLTF
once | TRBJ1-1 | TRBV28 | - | TGTGCCAGCAGTGACCCGCAGGGTGGGGGGGTGAACACTGAAGCTTTCTTT | CASSDPQGGGVNTEAFF
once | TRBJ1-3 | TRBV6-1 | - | TGTGCCAGCAGTGAAGCCAGCTCTGGAAACACCATATATTTT | CASSEASSGNTIYF
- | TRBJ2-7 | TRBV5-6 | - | TGTGCCAGCAGCTTGGGACGGAGAACCTACGAGCAGTACTTC | CASSLGRRTYEQYF
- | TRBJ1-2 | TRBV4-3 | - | TGCGCCAGCAGCCAAGATACCGGTCGGTACACCTTC | CASSQDTGRYTF
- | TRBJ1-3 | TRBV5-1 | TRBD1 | TGCGCCAGCAGCAGAGGACAGGCATCAAACACCATATATTTT | CASSRGQASNTIYF
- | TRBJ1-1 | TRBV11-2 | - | TGTGCCAGCAGCGCCAATTCACAGGGGAACACTGAAGCTTTCTTT | CASSANSQGNTEAFF
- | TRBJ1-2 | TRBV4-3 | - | TGCGCCAGCAGCCAAGCGGCAGAGGGCTATGGCTACACCTTC | CASSQAAEGYGYTF
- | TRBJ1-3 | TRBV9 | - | TGTGCCAGCAGCGTCAACTCTCGGAGCTCTGGAAACACCATATATTTT | CASSVNSRSSGNTIYF
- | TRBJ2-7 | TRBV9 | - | TGTGCCAGCAGCGTAGAACAGGAGAGGAACGAGCAGTACTTC | CASSVEQERNEQYF
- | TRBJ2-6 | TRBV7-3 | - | TGTGCCAGCAGCTTAGGGCAGGGAACTGGGGCCAACGTCCTGACTTTC | CASSLGQGTGANVLTF
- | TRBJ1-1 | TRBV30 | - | TGTGCCTCCGAGGGGGGGATAGAAGCTTTCTTT | CASEGGIEAFF
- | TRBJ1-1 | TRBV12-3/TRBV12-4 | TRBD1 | TGTGCCAGTTGGGACAGGCCGATCACTGAAGCTTTCTTT | CASWDRPITEAFF
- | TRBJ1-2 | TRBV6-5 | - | TGTGCCAGCACCTCCTCCGACAGGTCCTATGGCTACACCTTC | CASTSSDRSYGYTF
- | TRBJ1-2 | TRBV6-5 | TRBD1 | TGTGCCAGCAGTTACAGGACAGGGGCGTATGGCTACACCTTC | CASSYRTGAYGYTF
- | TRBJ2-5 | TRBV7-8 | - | TGTGCCAGCAGCTTAGCAACAGGTACAAGAGAGACCCAGTACTTC | CASSLATGTRETQYF
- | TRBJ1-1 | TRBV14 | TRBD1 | TGTGCCAGCAGCCAGCCCAGTCAGACAGGGTCCACTGAAGCTTTCTTT | CASSQPSQTGSTEAFF
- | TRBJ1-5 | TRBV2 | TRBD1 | TGTGCCAGCAGTGAGGACAGGGCGACCCAGCATTTT | CASSEDRATQHF